These T cell receptor beta chains were read from a single sample in a study of T-cell memory formation after mild COVID-19. One entry per CDR3 protein, called by TCRdb with MiXCR from the 5' RACE reads. Found here are some 120,000 distinct CDR3 sequences, 15% to 20% of them singletons; the top ten hold approximately 5.5%. The sequenced sample consisted of PBMCs or a T cell subset sorted from them (not recorded which). The source of these receptors is a man aged 18 to 30 who had mild COVID-19 (a few samples of this study predate the infection). Cell type and time point are not known. Each CDR3 is given with its conserved first and last residue. The D gene is left open where the match is weak. Only part of the rows carry a size: once, few, many, or a class if the clone is expanded.

d_call: NA
clone_size: NA
j_call: TRBJ1-1
v_call: TRBV5-1
cdr3_aa: CASSEFGGSTEAFF
cdr3_nt: TGCGCCAGCAGCGAGTTCGGGGGATCCACTGAAGCTTTCTTT

d_call: TRBD2
clone_size: NA
j_call: TRBJ2-1
v_call: TRBV24-1
cdr3_aa: CATSEGLAGIREQFF
cdr3_nt: TGTGCCACCAGTGAGGGACTAGCGGGTATCCGGGAGCAGTTCTTC

d_call: NA
clone_size: NA
j_call: TRBJ2-5
v_call: TRBV7-3
cdr3_aa: CASRANGQETQYF
cdr3_nt: TGTGCCAGCAGAGCGAACGGGCAAGAGACCCAGTACTTC

d_call: NA
clone_size: NA
j_call: TRBJ2-1
v_call: TRBV4-3
cdr3_aa: CASSQDSPQVSSYNEQFF
cdr3_nt: TGCGCCAGCAGCCAAGATTCCCCACAGGTGAGCTCCTACAATGAGCAGTTCTTC

d_call: NA
clone_size: NA
j_call: TRBJ1-3
v_call: TRBV7-9
cdr3_aa: CASSQMGGNTIYF
cdr3_nt: TGTGCCAGCAGCCAAATGGGTGGAAACACCATATATTTT

d_call: NA
clone_size: NA
j_call: TRBJ1-6
v_call: TRBV12-3/TRBV12-4
cdr3_aa: CASSTSRAPLHF
cdr3_nt: TGTGCCAGCAGTACCTCAAGAGCACCCCTCCACTTT

d_call: TRBD1
clone_size: NA
j_call: TRBJ1-1
v_call: TRBV12-3/TRBV12-4
cdr3_aa: CASSRKLTGSRAFF
cdr3_nt: TGTGCCAGCAGCCGAAAGTTGACAGGGAGCAGGGCTTTCTTT

d_call: NA
clone_size: NA
j_call: TRBJ2-2
v_call: TRBV4-2
cdr3_aa: CASSQGVVENTGELFF
cdr3_nt: TGTGCCAGCAGCCAAGGCGTGGTGGAAAACACCGGGGAGCTGTTTTTT

d_call: NA
clone_size: NA
j_call: TRBJ1-2
v_call: TRBV7-9
cdr3_aa: CASSSPGLGYGYTF
cdr3_nt: TGTGCCAGCAGCTCTCCGGGACTCGGCTATGGCTACACCTTC

d_call: TRBD2
clone_size: NA
j_call: TRBJ2-5
v_call: TRBV11-2
cdr3_aa: CAGGRGETQYF
cdr3_nt: TGTGCCGGGGGGAGGGGAGAGACCCAGTACTTC

d_call: TRBD1
clone_size: few
j_call: TRBJ1-1
v_call: TRBV6-1
cdr3_aa: CASSTQGAQGTEAFF
cdr3_nt: TGTGCCAGCAGCACGCAGGGGGCGCAGGGCACTGAAGCTTTCTTT

d_call: NA
clone_size: many
j_call: TRBJ2-2
v_call: TRBV2
cdr3_aa: CASSSPGTGELFF
cdr3_nt: TGTGCCAGCAGTTCCCCCGGCACCGGGGAGCTGTTTTTT

d_call: NA
clone_size: NA
j_call: TRBJ2-3
v_call: TRBV28
cdr3_aa: CASRRRSPTDTQYF
cdr3_nt: TGTGCCAGCAGAAGAAGGTCTCCCACAGATACGCAGTATTTT

d_call: NA
clone_size: few
j_call: TRBJ2-2
v_call: TRBV12-3/TRBV12-4
cdr3_aa: CASTLRGSGGTGELFF
cdr3_nt: TGTGCCAGCACTCTCAGAGGATCCGGGGGCACCGGGGAGCTGTTTTTT

d_call: NA
clone_size: few
j_call: TRBJ2-5
v_call: TRBV18
cdr3_aa: CASARGQQETQYF
cdr3_nt: TGTGCCAGTGCGCGGGGACAGCAAGAGACCCAGTACTTC

d_call: NA
clone_size: NA
j_call: TRBJ2-4
v_call: TRBV11-2
cdr3_aa: CASSLSRGINIQYF
cdr3_nt: TGTGCCAGCAGCTTATCAAGGGGTATTAACATTCAGTACTTC

d_call: NA
clone_size: once
j_call: TRBJ2-7
v_call: TRBV6-5
cdr3_aa: CASSYSNYEQYF
cdr3_nt: TGTGCCAGCAGTTACTCGAACTACGAGCAGTACTTC

d_call: NA
clone_size: NA
j_call: TRBJ1-2
v_call: TRBV27
cdr3_aa: CASSLAGQVGANYGYTF
cdr3_nt: TGTGCCAGCAGTTTGGCAGGTCAGGTTGGAGCTAACTATGGCTACACCTTC

d_call: TRBD2
clone_size: NA
j_call: TRBJ2-3
v_call: TRBV4-3
cdr3_aa: CASSQVSLLAGDRTDTQYF
cdr3_nt: TGCGCCAGCAGCCAAGTTTCCCTACTAGCGGGGGACCGGACAGATACGCAGTATTTT

d_call: TRBD1
clone_size: few
j_call: TRBJ1-1
v_call: TRBV7-9
cdr3_aa: CAITGVDTEAFF
cdr3_nt: TGTGCCATCACAGGGGTGGACACTGAAGCTTTCTTT

d_call: NA
clone_size: NA
j_call: TRBJ1-2
v_call: TRBV7-9
cdr3_aa: CASTRTEVNYGYTF
cdr3_nt: TGTGCCAGCACCCGGACGGAGGTTAACTATGGCTACACCTTC

d_call: NA
clone_size: many
j_call: TRBJ2-2
v_call: TRBV20-1
cdr3_aa: CSAPVAGGGLYNTGELFF
cdr3_nt: TGCAGTGCCCCCGTCGCAGGGGGGGGCCTGTATAACACCGGGGAGCTGTTTTTT

d_call: NA
clone_size: few
j_call: TRBJ2-3
v_call: TRBV6-2/TRBV6-3
cdr3_aa: CASSWQGDTQYF
cdr3_nt: TGTGCCAGCAGTTGGCAGGGAGATACGCAGTATTTT

d_call: NA
clone_size: many
j_call: TRBJ2-3
v_call: TRBV4-3
cdr3_aa: CASSRGSSDTQYF
cdr3_nt: TGCGCCAGCAGCCGGGGGAGCTCAGATACGCAGTATTTT

d_call: TRBD1
clone_size: few
j_call: TRBJ2-4
v_call: TRBV4-2
cdr3_aa: CASSQDWAGTGGYIQYF
cdr3_nt: TGTGCCAGCAGCCAAGATTGGGCGGGGACAGGGGGATACATTCAGTACTTC

d_call: NA
clone_size: NA
j_call: TRBJ1-1
v_call: TRBV12-3/TRBV12-4
cdr3_aa: CASIPGVNTEAFF
cdr3_nt: TGTGCCAGCATCCCCGGGGTGAACACTGAAGCTTTCTTT

d_call: TRBD2
clone_size: NA
j_call: TRBJ2-4
v_call: TRBV29-1
cdr3_aa: CSVGGAWGIQYF
cdr3_nt: TGCAGCGTGGGAGGGGCATGGGGCATTCAGTACTTC

d_call: NA
clone_size: few
j_call: TRBJ1-2
v_call: TRBV6-5
cdr3_aa: CASARQSPPGYTF
cdr3_nt: TGTGCCAGCGCCAGACAGTCCCCACCCGGCTACACCTTC

d_call: NA
clone_size: few
j_call: TRBJ1-2
v_call: TRBV6-5
cdr3_aa: CASSYAGGGYTF
cdr3_nt: TGTGCCAGCAGTTACGCGGGGGGTGGCTACACCTTC

d_call: NA
clone_size: NA
j_call: TRBJ2-3
v_call: TRBV12-3/TRBV12-4
cdr3_aa: CASSFRRTDETDTQYF
cdr3_nt: TGTGCCAGCAGTTTCCGCCGGACAGATGAAACAGATACGCAGTATTTT

d_call: NA
clone_size: few
j_call: TRBJ2-1
v_call: TRBV7-3
cdr3_aa: CASSLKAGSYNEQFF
cdr3_nt: TGTGCCAGCAGCTTAAAGGCTGGTTCCTACAATGAGCAGTTCTTC

d_call: NA
clone_size: few
j_call: TRBJ1-1
v_call: TRBV4-3
cdr3_aa: CASSQEPWYTEAFF
cdr3_nt: TGCGCCAGCAGCCAAGAACCCTGGTACACTGAAGCTTTCTTT

d_call: NA
clone_size: NA
j_call: TRBJ1-6
v_call: TRBV5-1
cdr3_aa: CASSLESLGAGSPLHF
cdr3_nt: TGCGCCAGCAGCTTGGAGTCCCTCGGGGCAGGTTCACCCCTCCACTTT

d_call: NA
clone_size: NA
j_call: TRBJ1-2
v_call: TRBV12-3/TRBV12-4
cdr3_aa: CASRQGGDDYTF
cdr3_nt: TGTGCCAGCAGACAAGGTGGAGATGACTACACCTTC

d_call: NA
clone_size: NA
j_call: TRBJ1-2
v_call: TRBV2
cdr3_aa: CASRGNTGSYGYTF
cdr3_nt: TGTGCCAGCAGGGGAAATACGGGGAGCTATGGCTACACCTTC

d_call: NA
clone_size: NA
j_call: TRBJ2-5
v_call: TRBV3-1
cdr3_aa: CASSQPQVKGTQYF
cdr3_nt: TGTGCCAGCAGCCAACCCCAGGTTAAGGGGACCCAGTACTTC

d_call: NA
clone_size: NA
j_call: TRBJ1-2
v_call: TRBV7-9
cdr3_aa: CASSPTANYGYTF
cdr3_nt: TGTGCCAGCAGCCCGACAGCTAACTATGGCTACACCTTC

d_call: NA
clone_size: few
j_call: TRBJ2-3
v_call: TRBV7-2
cdr3_aa: CASSLAHNTDTQYF
cdr3_nt: TGTGCCAGCAGCTTAGCCCACAACACAGATACGCAGTATTTT

d_call: NA
clone_size: few
j_call: TRBJ2-4
v_call: TRBV29-1
cdr3_aa: CSVAKQGGIAKNIQYF
cdr3_nt: TGCAGCGTTGCGAAACAGGGAGGGATAGCCAAAAACATTCAGTACTTC

d_call: TRBD2
clone_size: few
j_call: TRBJ2-5
v_call: TRBV12-3/TRBV12-4
cdr3_aa: CASSLDAGGLETQYF
cdr3_nt: TGTGCCAGCAGTTTAGACGCGGGGGGATTAGAGACCCAGTACTTC

d_call: NA
clone_size: few
j_call: TRBJ2-3
v_call: TRBV4-1
cdr3_aa: CASSQDAPLSSGTQYF
cdr3_nt: TGCGCCAGCAGCCAAGATGCCCCCCTCTCTTCCGGGACGCAGTATTTT

d_call: NA
clone_size: NA
j_call: TRBJ1-5
v_call: TRBV7-2
cdr3_aa: CASSLGGRGLGQPQHF
cdr3_nt: TGTGCCAGCAGCTTGGGGGGCAGGGGCCTGGGTCAGCCCCAGCATTTT

d_call: TRBD1
clone_size: NA
j_call: TRBJ2-5
v_call: TRBV20-1
cdr3_aa: CSASNSGQQETQYF
cdr3_nt: TGCAGTGCCTCAAATTCGGGACAGCAAGAGACCCAGTACTTC

d_call: NA
clone_size: NA
j_call: TRBJ1-6
v_call: TRBV5-5
cdr3_aa: CASSLARADSPLHF
cdr3_nt: TGTGCCAGCAGCTTGGCCAGGGCGGATTCACCCCTCCACTTT

d_call: TRBD2
clone_size: NA
j_call: TRBJ2-1
v_call: TRBV12-3/TRBV12-4
cdr3_aa: CASRPELAGGSREQFF
cdr3_nt: TGTGCCAGCAGACCCGAACTAGCGGGAGGCTCGCGTGAGCAGTTCTTC

d_call: NA
clone_size: few
j_call: TRBJ1-1
v_call: TRBV19
cdr3_aa: CASTRSGATEAFF
cdr3_nt: TGTGCCAGTACCCGTTCGGGGGCCACTGAAGCTTTCTTT